This T cell receptor beta chain came from a study of cytomegalovirus exposure and HLA in healthy donors (dated by TCRdb to 2015 to 2018). About the study as a whole: An earlier analysis of several hundred of the donors reported roughly 300 Gb of sequence data and around 110 million unique TCR beta sequences obtained from around 180 million T cells. An early release covering some 640 HLA-typed donors comprised about 300 gigabases of sequencing data and tens of millions of unique TCR sequences. The genetic ancestry cluster associated with self-reported Caucasian donors included 80% to 90% of the roughly 360 genotyped donors. The study aimed to test whether cataloging public T cell receptors could reveal signatures of past pathogen exposure. The study used immunosequencing to profile the T cell repertoires of 666 subjects and linked those repertoires to cytomegalovirus serostatus. Besides the first cohort of around 700 subjects, a separate validation cohort made up of roughly 120 different subjects was used. The study combined high-throughput TCR immunosequencing, statistical association of individual TCRs with disease status, and machine learning to predict cytomegalovirus infection status. To study patterns of TCR occurrence, a later analysis re-analyzed previously published TCR beta repertoires from under 750 donors and added high-resolution HLA genotyping. Rather than using new phenotypic data, the later analysis identified candidate immune exposures from TCR beta sequences and from how often those sequences occurred across donors. An earlier analysis of several hundred of the donors used high-throughput TCR beta sequencing to judge whether each TCR beta V gene segment behaved as functional or pseudogenic. Donor age, sex, ethnicity and CMV serostatus were compiled alongside the repertoire data. A later genetic analysis took genome-wide SNP genotypes for about 55% of the roughly 700 donors and used that subset as a discovery cohort. All discovery cohort repertoires had been generated using a single sequencing platform. Class I and class II HLA loci were covered by the typing at four-digit resolution. The number of typed donors differed by locus: about 629-640 for A, B, C, DRB1 and DQB1; approximately 520 for DQA1; 600 to 610 for DPA1; and around 450 for DPB1. Because of strong linkage in the cohort, 5 or 6 DR-DQ haplotypes were treated as single units for association and clustering. Across some 400 genotyped donors of the cohort, an average of about 240,000 unique TCR beta nucleotide sequences per donor were sequenced, and 15% to 20% of those sequences were non-productive. Summary of the overall study and its limitations: Sequencing depth was assumed to be roughly uniform across donors in the presence/absence analyses, though that assumption may not hold. A further reported finding was that TCR beta sequences accurately predicted the HLA-A and HLA-B alleles for most subjects in the first cohort. Because HLA typing was missing for some donors at each locus, association tests included only the typed subset. Correlated functional status among segregating V segments might be attributable to linkage disequilibrium, but an unknown experimental factor could not be ruled out. Compared with the roughly 670-donor mean, donors in an Asian-associated ancestry cluster had fewer N-insertions in productive TCRs, according to a later genetic analysis. In an earlier analysis of approximately 590 of the donors, most TCR beta V segments appeared in productive rearrangements about 90% or about 30% of the time, broadly matching IMGT annotations. The authors suggested that the approach could potentially be generalized to other disease states and immunological phenotypes. Compared with equally common non-associated chains, HLA-associated TCR beta chains in a later analysis were more clonally expanded and had lower generation probabilities. At a false discovery rate of 0.05, a later analysis linked 16,951 TCR beta sequences to specific HLA alleles. The cohort was sequenced for TCR beta chains only, and without alpha or paired-chain data the features that could be detected were limited. In vitro tests confirmed that a few of the cytomegalovirus-associated TCR beta chains recognize cytomegalovirus antigens. A later genetic analysis associated a missense DCLRE1C variant with V-gene and J-gene trimming of TCR beta chains, and an independent cohort replicated the association. A later analysis found that TCR association rates varied across HLA loci, with DRB1 alleles showing the most associated TCRs and HLA-C alleles the fewest. The study gave a list of about 160 TCR beta chains associated with cytomegalovirus. The only immune exposure information available for the cohort was CMV serostatus. Some 16 rarely observed V segments, including chromosome 9 orphons, were excluded from the earlier analysis of several hundred of the donors because counts were too low. When HLA alleles, especially DR and DQ, strongly co-occurred, TCR associations were difficult to assign to individual alleles. Most TCR sequences were observed very rarely across donors, whereas some public TCRs were present in many individuals. Most CMV-associated TCR beta chains appeared to be HLA-restricted in a later analysis, and the HLA associations seemed to be driven largely by CMV exposure. Several of the top co-occurrence clusters appeared to be linked to parvovirus B19, influenza, CMV and Epstein-Barr virus, according to a later analysis. The sequencing pipeline was judged likely to have produced a cluster of highly shared sequence variants as a technical artifact. Some IMGT-functional V segments, including TRBV6-2 and TRBV6-3, could not be distinguished by the 87-base-pair reads and were therefore excluded. In both the original and validation cohorts, the classifier was reported to diagnose cytomegalovirus status with high specificity and sensitivity.

Library prep was done by the immunoSEQ multiplex PCR assay. A mixture of 60 forward primers for TCR Vbeta segments and 13 reverse primers for TCR Jbeta segments was used in the multiplex PCR. Amplification of the CDR3 region of rearranged TCR beta genes was performed with a multiplex PCR assay on genomic DNA. Amplified TCR beta libraries were sequenced as 87-base-pair reads on the Illumina HiSeq System. Under the source paper's analysis protocol: A later analysis tallied approximately 87 million unique TCR beta chains across the 650 to 750 repertoires, and some 10 million of those chains were shared by two or more donors. To remove PCR and sequencing errors, raw reads were error-corrected and collapsed into unique sequences using a nearest-neighbor algorithm that merged closely related sequences. V, D and J gene segments were assigned by aligning CDR3 sequences to IMGT reference sequences. For a sequence to be retained, a match of at least six nucleotides was required to both a V gene segment and a J gene segment. Rearrangements were classified as productive when the CDR3 lacked stop codons and remained in frame with V and J, and all other rearrangements were classified as non-productive. CDR3 was defined by IMGT convention, running from the second conserved V-encoded cysteine to the conserved J-encoded phenylalanine. The earlier analysis of 587 of the donors excluded sequences that lacked an unambiguous match to a single V gene segment. An earlier analysis of a few hundred of the donors called V segments functional above 56.7% productive rearrangements and segregating when the between-donor standard deviation exceeded 5%. To diagnose cytomegalovirus status from the catalog of TCR beta chain sequences, a statistical classification framework was built. V and J gene assignment, in a later analysis, came from comparing TCR nucleotide sequences with IMGT/GENE-DB human TR gene sequences. In a later analysis, CDR3 sequences and most-parsimonious VDJ recombination scenarios were assigned using the TCRdist pipeline. In a later analysis, each TCR beta chain was defined by its CDR3 amino acid sequence together with its V-gene family, and reads lacking a unique V-gene family were excluded. In a later analysis, 500 to 650 highly shared, low-generation-probability nucleotide sequences were removed to address suspected cross-contamination and a sequencing artifact. In a later analysis, a clonal expansion index was calculated for each public chain from normalized within-repertoire ranks of inferred template counts. In a later analysis, generation probabilities were computed with a VDJ recombination model fitted to out-of-frame rearrangements, and the resulting probabilities were checked against IGoR. In a later analysis, TCR-TCR, TCR-HLA and TCR-CMV co-occurrence was scored with hypergeometric tests, and a repertoire-size bias correction was applied to TCR pairs. A later analysis estimated false discovery rates by permuting HLA or CMV assignments 20 times. In a later analysis, co-occurring TCRs were grouped using DBSCAN, and TCRdist sequence similarity was added for clustering within HLA-allele-positive subsets. Repertoires with fewer than 30,000 or more than 120,000 public chains were left out of co-occurrence clustering, as were five repertoires with anomalous nucleotide sharing. Imported from immuneACCESS, the table was reduced by TCRdb to in-frame sequences with V and J called. These copies leave out some clones; in studies compared against another copy, an unresolved V gene accounts for under half, and the cause of the remainder is not known. V, J and clone size reflect that table, while D and trimming were determined from the DNA. The sample contains fewer than 150,000 clones, around three quarters of them found a single time. The ten most abundant clones make up around 2% of the sample.

Its CDR3 holds 17 amino acids, cysteine through phenylalanine. The entry retains the CDR3 DNA only, 51 bases that are in frame from base 1. Relative to germline, V is 4 bases shorter and J is 4 bases shorter, with 22 bases between their ends. The germline V gene sets CDR1 to MGHRA and CDR2 to YSYEKL. This clone has a single count. The clone's antigen remains unknown. Base qualities are not recorded, but no much larger clone differs from it by a single base. The cohort comprised approximately 700 healthy bone marrow donors. At the time of sampling, all cohort members were nominally healthy, though unrecorded immune exposures were likely present. The donor tested CMV seronegative and was one of the 352 seronegative cohort members. Each donor provided a peripheral blood sample, and peripheral blood mononuclear cells were used for TCR beta sequencing. Genomic DNA extraction from the blood cell samples was performed with the Qiagen DNeasy Blood Extraction Kit.

The chain couples TRBV4-1 to TRBJ2-5; TRBD2 is a weak D gene call, 6 bases matching. Sequencing input: PBMCs. The sequence came from a man aged 25-45 years in good health and CMV-seronegative. The CDR3 protein: CASSRFGGTGVAETQYF. The bases are TGCGCCAGCAGCCGCTTTGGCGGGACGGGTGTGGCAGAGACCCAGTACTTC.